The 8 T cell receptor beta chains listed next were all sequenced from one sample in a study of blood T cell repertoires in COVID-19. Measured with immunoSEQ multiplex PCR; TCRdb has only the in-frame clones, and not every one. Among around 310,000 clones listed, roughly 90% were seen once. The sample taken for sequencing was peripheral blood. These receptor sequences come from a woman in her fifties or sixties with acute or convalescent COVID-19.

The chain joins TRBV27 to TRBJ2-1, with D possibly matching TRBD2 (6 bases). V dropped 4 bases and J dropped 10 bases, with 11 bases sitting between them. The CDR3 is 12 residues long. Germline CDR1 and CDR2: MNHEY and SMNVEV (reference sequence). CDR3 in amino acids: CASSSHRGEQFF. The CDR3 DNA is TGTGCCAGCAGTTCCCACCGGGGGGAGCAGTTCTTC.

The rearrangement joins TRBV4-2 to TRBJ1-1; 7 nucleotides line up with TRBD1. CDR1 and CDR2 from the germline V gene are LGHNA and YNFKEQ. V lost 0 bases, J lost 4 bases, and 5 bases stayed unmatched. The CDR3 totals 15 residues. CDR3 nucleotides: TGTGCCAGCAGCCAAGAAAGGTCAGGGGGCACTGAAGCTTTCTTT. Amino acids: CASSQERSGGTEAFF.

The chain recombines TRBV28 with TRBJ1-2; D possibly corresponds to TRBD1 (6 bases). This CDR3 is 13 amino acids long. Germline V gene data show CDR1 as MDHEN and CDR2 as SYDVKM. V lost 6 bases, J lost 0 bases, and 8 bases lay in between. The DNA for the CDR3 is TGTGCCAGCAGGGGGGCAGCTAACTATGGCTACACCTTC. Translating it yields CASRGAANYGYTF.

V and J are TRBV5-8 and TRBJ1-4, with D perhaps matching TRBD1 (5 bases). CDR1 and CDR2 from the germline V gene are SGHTS and YDEGEE. CDR3 length: 15 amino acids. Trimming removed 4 bases at V and 7 bases at J, with 17 bases between. CDR3 DNA sequence: TGTGCCAGCAGCCGTTCGTGGGGCTCCTCTGAAAAACTGTTTTTT. Translation gives CASSRSWGSSEKLFF.

The chain couples TRBV28 to TRBJ2-5; 11 bases line up with TRBD1. Germline CDR1 is MDHEN and CDR2 is SYDVKM. Unmatched junction bases numbered 8, after V lost 6 bases and J lost 5 bases. The CDR3 consists of 15 residues. CDR3 region: CASRRDRGAGETQYF. CDR3 sequence (DNA): TGTGCCAGCAGACGGGACAGGGGGGCCGGGGAGACCCAGTACTTC.

V and J are TRBV24-1 and TRBJ1-1; 11 bases map to TRBD1. Germline CDR1 and CDR2: KGHDR and SFDVKD. Trimming took 6 bases from V and 4 from J; bases not matched to a gene: 9. This CDR3 contains 16 residues. CDR3 residues: CATSSPGQGDITEAFF. The DNA of the CDR3 is TGTGCCACCAGTTCGCCGGGACAGGGGGATATCACTGAAGCTTTCTTT.

The V call is TRBV4-1, the J call TRBJ2-3, with a weak D call TRBD1 (5 bases). The CDR3 is 13 residues long. Germline lookup yields CDR1 MGHRA and CDR2 YSYEKL. V was cut by 1 base and J by 9 bases, with 11 bases left in between. As DNA, the CDR3 is TGCGCCAGCAGCCAAGTCTGGCCAGGGACGCAGTATTTT. This codes for CASSQVWPGTQYF.

The V call is TRBV29-1, the J call TRBJ1-2, with 8 positions matching TRBD1. CDR1 and CDR2 from the germline V gene are SQVTM and ANQGSEA. The CDR3 has 14 residues. J was trimmed by 4 bases and V by 5 bases; bases with no gene match: 9. CDR3 residues: CSVHQGQVGYGYTF. The CDR3 bases are TGCAGCGTTCACCAGGGACAGGTTGGCTATGGCTACACCTTC.